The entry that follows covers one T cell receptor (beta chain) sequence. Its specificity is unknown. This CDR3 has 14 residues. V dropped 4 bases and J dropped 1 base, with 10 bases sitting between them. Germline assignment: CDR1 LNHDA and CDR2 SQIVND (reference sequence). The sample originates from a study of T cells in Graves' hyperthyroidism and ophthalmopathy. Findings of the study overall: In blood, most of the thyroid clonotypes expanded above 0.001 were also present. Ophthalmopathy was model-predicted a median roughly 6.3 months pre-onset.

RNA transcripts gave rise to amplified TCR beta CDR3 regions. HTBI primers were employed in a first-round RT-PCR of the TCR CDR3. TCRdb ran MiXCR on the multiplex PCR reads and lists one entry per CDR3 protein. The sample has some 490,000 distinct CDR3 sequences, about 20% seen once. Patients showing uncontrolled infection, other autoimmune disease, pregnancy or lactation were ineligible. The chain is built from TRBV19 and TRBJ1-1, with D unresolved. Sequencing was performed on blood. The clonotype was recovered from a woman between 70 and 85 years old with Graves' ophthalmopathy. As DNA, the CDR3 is TGTGCCAGTAGTAGTCGGAAGACGAACACTGAAGCTTTCTTT. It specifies CASSSRKTNTEAFF.